The rows below give T cell receptor beta chains drawn from one sample of a study of tumor-infiltrating lymphocytes in glioblastoma multiforme. TCRdb re-called the multiplex PCR reads with MiXCR, one entry per CDR3 protein. Of under 15,000 distinct CDR3 sequences listed, 64% are singletons. The sample comprised brain tumor tissue. The source is a male donor with glioblastoma. Each CDR3 is given with its conserved first and last residue. D genes are given only for firm matches. Clone size is given for some rows only: seen once, a few or many times, or a class if the clone is expanded.

V: TRBV6-2/TRBV6-3; D: TRBD2; size: .; J: TRBJ2-2; CDR3: CAGGTSELPLGLFF; DNA: TGTGCCGGCGGGACTAGCGAACTACCCTTAGGGCTGTTTTTT
V: TRBV29-1; D: .; size: .; J: TRBJ2-5; CDR3: CSGHAGGTQYF; DNA: TGCAGCGGCCATGCCGGGGGGACCCAGTACTTC
V: TRBV7-9; D: TRBD1; size: many; J: TRBJ2-7; CDR3: CASSERTGKNEQYF; DNA: TGTGCCAGCAGCGAAAGGACAGGAAAGAACGAGCAGTACTTC
V: TRBV20-1; D: .; size: .; J: TRBJ1-6; CDR3: CGARGRCSVNSHLHF; DNA: TGCGGTGCTAGAGGGCGGTGTTCCGTTAATTCCCACCTCCACTTT
V: TRBV6-2/TRBV6-3; D: TRBD2; size: medium-sized; J: TRBJ2-7; CDR3: CASITATGTSEYEQYF; DNA: TGTGCCAGCATCACTGCTACCGGGACTAGCGAGTACGAGCAGTACTTC
V: TRBV20-1; D: .; size: .; J: TRBJ2-1; CDR3: CYARVWTSPYNEQFF; DNA: TGCTATGCTAGAGTCTGGACCAGCCCCTACAATGAGCAGTTCTTC
V: TRBV6-5; D: TRBD2; size: .; J: TRBJ2-1; CDR3: CSISYSGGDEQFF; DNA: TGTTCCATCAGTTACTCGGGAGGGGATGAGCAGTTCTTC
V: TRBV13; D: .; size: .; J: TRBJ2-6; CDR3: CASSLRDDNVLTF; DNA: TGTGCCAGCAGCTTACGGGACGACAACGTCCTGACATTC
V: TRBV5-1; D: TRBD1; size: many; J: TRBJ1-4; CDR3: CASRTGVGTNEKLFF; DNA: TGCGCCAGCAGGACAGGGGTTGGGACTAATGAAAAACTGTTTTTT
V: TRBV28; D: .; size: many; J: TRBJ2-5; CDR3: CASAPGAQETQYF; DNA: TGTGCCAGCGCTCCGGGGGCCCAAGAGACCCAGTACTTC
V: TRBV4-2; D: TRBD2; size: .; J: TRBJ2-1; CDR3: CASSLPPRGVSNEQFF; DNA: TGTGCCAGCAGCCTACCCCCGCGGGGGGTCAGTAATGAGCAGTTCTTC
V: TRBV6-6; D: TRBD2; size: .; J: TRBJ2-1; CDR3: CASKLAESYNEQFF; DNA: TGTGCCAGCAAACTAGCGGAGTCCTACAATGAGCAGTTCTTC
V: TRBV10-3; D: .; size: .; J: TRBJ2-7; CDR3: CAISAGGNDEQYF; DNA: TGTGCCATCAGTGCAGGCGGCAACGACGAGCAGTACTTC
V: TRBV6-5; D: .; size: .; J: TRBJ1-1; CDR3: CASSYSSYGDTEAFF; DNA: TGTGCCAGCAGTTACTCTTCCTATGGAGACACTGAAGCTTTCTTT
V: TRBV20-1; D: .; size: .; J: TRBJ1-1; CDR3: CSARGPTTEAFF; DNA: TGCAGTGCTAGAGGCCCGACCACTGAAGCTTTCTTT
V: TRBV12-3/TRBV12-4; D: .; size: .; J: TRBJ1-1; CDR3: CASSFQRKAFF; DNA: TGTGCCAGCAGTTTTCAGAGAAAAGCTTTCTTT